These 32 T cell receptor beta chains were sequenced from one sample in a study of tumor and adjacent non-tumor tissue in lung cancer. The template was RNA from unsorted bulk tissue. Three rounds of nested PCR, following a modified ARM-PCR protocol, produced the TCRbeta library. TCRdb processed the multiplex PCR reads anew with MiXCR; each CDR3 protein has one entry. Altogether approximately 130,000 distinct CDR3 sequences are present, 66% being singletons, with the ten largest covering about 13%. Sequencing was carried out using lung tumor tissue. These receptors came from a man aged 25-45 years with non-small cell lung cancer.

As to this clonotype: A much larger clone lies a single base off, so this may be a read error. The chain couples TRBV6-1 to TRBJ2-2; the D gene is possibly TRBD2 (7 bases). Germline V lookup: CDR1 MNHNS, CDR2 SASEGT. Trimming left V 6 bases short and J 5 bases short, with 16 bases between. The CDR3 covers 15 residues. CDR3: CASRRGSGITGELFF. The CDR3 DNA follows: TGTGCCAGCAGGAGGGGGAGCGGGATAACCGGGGAGCTGTTTTTT.

About this clonotype itself: One end of the junction does not line up with germline, which may come from a read error. The chain joins TRBV5-5 to TRBJ2-4; TRBD2 is a possible D gene (6 bases). This CDR3 is 13 amino acids long. CDR1 is SGHKS, CDR2 YYEKEE, per germline (reference sequence). Here the CDR3 reads CASSMGGGNIKYF. The CDR3 DNA follows: TGTGCCAGCAGCATGGGGGGAGGAAACATTAAGTACTTC.

On this clonotype: A much larger clone lies a single base off, so this may be a read error. The chain joins TRBV29-1 to TRBJ2-7; 8 bases are a match to TRBD2. Germline V lookup: CDR1 SQVTM, CDR2 ANQGSEA. The CDR3 is 16 amino acids. V was pared by 4 bases and J by 5 bases, with 16 bases of the junction left unmatched. The CDR3 nucleotides read TGCAGCGTTGTTGGGGGGGGATCAGGACTAGCCCACGAGCAGTACTTC. Translated, it gives CSVVGGGSGLAHEQYF.

On this clonotype itself: A junction end diverges from the germline sequence, so it may reflect a read error. This chain links TRBV29-1 with TRBJ2-1; tentative D call: TRBD2 (6 bases). The CDR3 has 15 amino acids. Per the germline V gene, CDR1 is SQVTM and CDR2 is ANQGSEA. The chain's CDR3 is CNIEVPAGPYNDQFF. CDR3 sequence (DNA): TGCAACATTGAAGTGCCGGCGGGGCCCTACAATGATCAGTTCTTC.

This clonotype was observed at least ten times. V gene TRBV4-2 combines with J gene TRBJ2-7; 9 bases map to TRBD1. This CDR3 is built from 16 residues. J gave up 2 bases and V 3 bases, and 8 bases lay outside the gene matches. CDR1 and CDR2 from the germline V gene are LGHNA and YNFKEQ. CDR3 sequence reads: CASSQYPGQGTYEQYF. DNA for the CDR3: TGTGCCAGCAGCCAGTACCCGGGACAGGGTACCTACGAGCAGTACTTC.

With respect to this clonotype: Sequence at one end of the junction differs from germline and may be a read error. The J gene is TRBJ2-1, the V gene TRBV4-3; no firm D call. Germline loops: CDR1 LGHNA, CDR2 YSLEER. The CDR3 spans 14 residues. The CDR3 region has the DNA TGCGCCAGCAGCCACCAGACCTCCTACAAAGAGCAGCTCTTC. Amino acid sequence: CASSHQTSYKEQLF.

Regarding this clonotype: A much larger clone lies one base from this, so it may be a read error. The chain recombines TRBV6-1 with TRBJ2-5; 7 bases are a match to TRBD1. The CDR3 is made up of 14 amino acids. Germline V gene data show CDR1 as MNHNS and CDR2 as SASEGT. CDR3 loop: CASTFDRVVETHYF. Here the CDR3 DNA reads TGTGCCAGCACCTTCGACAGGGTCGTAGAGACCCATTACTTC.

A note on this clonotype: One end of the junction fails to match germline, which may point to a read error. The rearrangement links TRBV11-1 to TRBJ2-5; tentatively, D is TRBD2 (5 bases). The CDR3 covers 16 residues. Germline assignment: CDR1 SGHAT and CDR2 FQDESV (reference sequence). CDR3 sequence (DNA): TGTGCGAGCAGCTTAGATATCTACTCGGGGTGTGAGTCCCAGTACTTC. Translated: CASSLDIYSGCESQYF.

As concerns this clonotype: This may be a read error, as it is one base from a much larger clone. The chain is built from TRBV6-6 and TRBJ1-4; unclear D gene. The V end was cut by 6 bases, the J end by 10 bases, with 12 bases between. Germline CDR1 reads MNHNY; CDR2 reads SVGAGI (reference sequence). This CDR3 contains 12 residues. The CDR3 nucleotides read TGTGCCAGCAGCCCTCGGAGCGGAAAACTGTTTTTT. Protein sequence: CASSPRSGKLFF.

Worth noting for this clonotype: This could be a read error, since a much larger clone is one nucleotide away. V usage is TRBV29-1 and J usage is TRBJ1-1; 7 bases are a match to TRBD1. The trim removed 7 bases at V and 1 base at J, leaving 6 bases unmatched. The germline CDR1 and CDR2 sequences are SQVTM and ANQGSEA. The CDR3 runs to 13 residues. This CDR3 reads CSARTGKNTEAFF. As DNA, the CDR3 is TGCAGCGCACGGACAGGTAAGAACACTGAAGCTTTCTTT.

This clonotype was detected many times. This rearrangement joins TRBV12-3 or TRBV12-4 to TRBJ2-4; D possibly corresponds to TRBD1 (6 bases). The CDR3 totals 16 residues. V lost 1 base and J 0 bases, leaving 10 bases between the germline ends. The CDR3, as DNA: TGTGCCAGCAGTTTAGAGGGGGTTCTAGCCAAAAACATTCAGTACTTC. Protein: CASSLEGVLAKNIQYF.

Comments on this clonotype: The CDR3 does not close with the conserved phenylalanine or tryptophan, likely indicating a read error. The chain combines TRBV11-2 with TRBJ1-4; D is unresolved. From germline, CDR1 is SGHAT and CDR2 FQNNGV. This CDR3 comprises 11 residues. CDR3 bases: TGTGCCGGCAGCTTATCTGAAAAACTGTTTTGT. It yields the protein CAGSLSEKLFC.

On this clonotype: A read error is possible here, since a much larger clone lies one base away. The V call is TRBV6-2 or TRBV6-3, the J call TRBJ1-1; D remains unclear. Germline V gene data show CDR1 as MNHEY and CDR2 as SVGEGT. The length of the CDR3 is 11 residues. Trimming removed 8 bases from V and 4 bases from J, with 8 bases in between. CDR3 amino acids: CASLGSTEAFF. The CDR3 DNA follows: TGTGCCAGCTTAGGTAGCACTGAAGCTTTCTTT.

As regards this clonotype: A much more abundant neighbour one base away suggests this may be a read error. This is likely a read error, given that the CDR3 carries no conserved phenylalanine or tryptophan at its end. CDR3 DNA: TGTGCCAGCAGTGAACCGGGACTAGCCCTCTCCTACAATGAGCAGTTCCTC. Translation: CASSEPGLALSYNEQFL. This chain links TRBV12-3 or TRBV12-4 with TRBJ2-1; TRBD2 matches 9 bases. Trimming removed 5 bases from V and 0 bases from J; junction bases left unmatched: 8. This CDR3 has 17 amino acids.

Only one count was recorded for this clonotype. A read error may account for a junction end that differs from germline. The rearrangement uses TRBV20-1 and TRBJ1-2, with D perhaps matching TRBD1 (5 bases). CDR3 length: 15 amino acids. CDR1 DFQATT and CDR2 SNEGSKA come from the germline V gene (reference sequence). The CDR3 region is CSAREQHGGNCGYTF. DNA for the CDR3: TGCAGTGCTAGGGAGCAACACGGGGGTAACTGTGGCTACACCTTC.

As to this clonotype: One junction end disagrees with the germline gene, perhaps due to a read error. The V gene is TRBV29-1, the J gene TRBJ1-2, with D unresolved. This CDR3 region has 11 residues. From germline, CDR1 is SQVTM and CDR2 ANQGSEA. The CDR3 region is CSFEVNWGYTF. The CDR3 bases are TGCAGCTTTGAAGTTAATTGGGGCTACACCTTC. The full variable domain, rest sourced from reference TRBV29-1 and TRBJ1-2, is SAVISQKPSRDICQRGTSLTIQCQVDSQVTMMFWYRQQPGQSLTLIATANQGSEATYESGFVIDKFPISRPNLTFSTLTVSNMSPEDSSIYLCSFEVNWGYTFGSGTRLTVV.

In its sample, this clonotype was seen once. Its ends do not fully match the called genes, so a read error is possible. This CDR3 is CSASEGQGRSPLHF. CDR3 coding DNA: TGTAGTGCTAGTGAGGGACAGGGACGATCACCCCTCCACTTT. This chain joins TRBV20-1 and TRBJ1-6; 9 nucleotides agree with TRBD1. CDR1 DFQATT and CDR2 SNEGSKA come from the germline V gene (reference sequence). The CDR3 runs 14 residues.

Of note for this clonotype: A junction end diverges from the germline sequence, so it may reflect a read error. The chain combines TRBV5-1 with TRBJ2-6; D gene ambiguous. The germline CDR1 and CDR2 sequences are SGHRS and YFSETQ. This CDR3 has 14 amino acids. This chain's CDR3 is CASNLQSGANVLTF. In nucleotides, the CDR3 is TGCGCCAGCAACTTGCAATCTGGGGCCAACGTCCTGACTTTC.

With regard to this clonotype: This may come from a read error, since a much larger clone is one base off. The chain recombines TRBV10-3 with TRBJ1-1; D gene uncertain. V was clipped by 10 bases and J by 7 bases, with 22 bases between them. The CDR3 spans 14 residues. Looked up from germline, CDR1 is ENHRY and CDR2 is SYGVKD. CDR3 nucleotides: TGTGCCACCGAGGGTCATAAGGGCCGATATGAAGCTTTCTTT. Translated: CATEGHKGRYEAFF.

Of note for this clonotype: This may be a read error, as it is one base from a much larger clone. This chain uses TRBV12-3 or TRBV12-4 with TRBJ1-2, with D uncertain. Trimming took off 8 bases at V and 3 bases at J, with 13 bases between the two ends. CDR3 size: 13 residues. In nucleotides, the CDR3 is TGTGCCAGCTCTCGTGGCGAGGACTATGGCTACACCTTC. This encodes CASSRGEDYGYTF.

Ten or more counts support this clonotype. This chain uses TRBV20-1 with TRBJ2-1, with D uncertain. The germline V gene encodes CDR1 DFQATT and CDR2 SNEGSKA (reference sequence). V was clipped by 4 bases and J by 5 bases, with 6 bases between them. The CDR3 has 11 amino acids. The CDR3 DNA reads TGCAGTGCTACCCGGGACAATGAGCAGTTCTTC. It encodes CSATRDNEQFF.

Of note for this clonotype: The conserved phenylalanine or tryptophan is not found at the CDR3 terminus, so this likely reflects a read error. The V call is TRBV12-3 or TRBV12-4, the J call TRBJ2-2; a weak D match, TRBD2 (6 bases). The CDR3 extends over 17 amino acids. CDR3 amino acids: CASSLWTGVTNTGELFL. DNA for the CDR3: TGTGCCAGCAGTTTATGGACGGGAGTAACGAACACCGGGGAACTGTTTTTA.

In the case of this clonotype: This may be a read error, as it is one base from a much larger clone. The chain carries TRBV5-5 and TRBJ2-5, with 7 nucleotides matching TRBD1. The germline V gene encodes CDR1 SGHKS and CDR2 YYEKEE (reference sequence). The CDR3 length is 15 residues. V lost 1 base and J lost 5; bases outside the gene matches: 8. DNA of the CDR3: TGTGCCAGCAGCTTGAGACAGGGCCAGGAGGAGACCCAGTACTTC. This encodes CASSLRQGQEETQYF.

This clonotype was seen just once. An end of the junction does not agree with germline; a read error may underlie this. The CDR3 spells CASSQDLGSRSMGGHTF. In nucleotides, the CDR3 is TGTGCCAGCAGCCAAGATTTGGGTAGCCGGTCTATGGGGGGCCACACTTTC. The chain employs TRBV4-2 and TRBJ1-2; D is possibly TRBD1 (6 bases). The V gene's germline CDR1 is LGHNA and CDR2 YNFKEQ. This CDR3 region has 17 residues.

This clonotype has only a few counts. A much bigger clone sits one base away, suggesting this may be a read error. The chain joins TRBV10-3 to TRBJ1-3; D not resolved. This CDR3 region has 13 residues. Germline-derived CDR1 and CDR2 are ENHRY and SYGVKD. The CDR3 region is CGISESSGNTIYF. CDR3 in DNA: TGTGGCATCAGTGAGTCCTCTGGAAACACCATATATTTT.

Turning to this clonotype: One end of the junction fails to match germline, which may point to a read error. CDR3 DNA sequence: TGCAGTCCTAGAGATCCGACACTTTGGGTCGGTGAGCAGTTCTTC. This encodes CSPRDPTLWVGEQFF. The V gene is TRBV20-1, the J gene TRBJ2-1, with D hard to call. Germline lookup yields CDR1 DFQATT and CDR2 SNEGSKA (reference sequence). This CDR3 has 15 amino acids.

The chain has TRBV5-5 and TRBJ2-4, with D possibly TRBD2 on 6 matching bases. From germline, CDR1 is SGHKS and CDR2 YYEKEE (reference sequence). Trimming pared 4 bases from V and 0 bases from J, leaving 8 bases between. The CDR3 totals 14 residues. CDR3 bases: TGTGCCAGCAGCATGGGACTAGCCAAAAACATTCAGTACTTC. Translated: CASSMGLAKNIQYF.

A remark on this clonotype: A much larger clone sits a single nucleotide away, making a read error possible. V and J are TRBV6-2 or TRBV6-3 and TRBJ1-1; unclear D gene. The germline V gene has CDR1 MNHEY and CDR2 SVGEGT. The CDR3 has 13 residues. The V end was cut by 7 bases, the J end by 5 bases, with 14 bases between. This CDR3 is CASTGYPQTEAFF. CDR3 nucleotides: TGTGCCAGCACCGGTTACCCCCAAACTGAAGCTTTCTTT.

Concerning this clonotype: This may be a read error, as it is one base from a much larger clone. The chain joins TRBV20-1 to TRBJ2-1; a possible D gene is TRBD2 (7 bases). There are 14 residues in the CDR3. Trimming removed 6 bases from V and 7 bases from J, with 19 bases in between. The germline CDR1 and CDR2 sequences are DFQATT and SNEGSKA (reference sequence). Here the CDR3 reads CSAPLWGGMNEQFF. CDR3 nucleotide sequence: TGCAGTGCCCCCCTGTGGGGGGGCATGAATGAGCAGTTCTTC.

About this clonotype itself: One end of the junction varies from germline; a read error may be responsible. The chain is built from TRBV6-2 or TRBV6-3 and TRBJ1-1, with a weak D call TRBD1 (5 bases). Germline V CDR1 and CDR2: MNHEY, SVGEGT. The CDR3 has 11 residues. CDR3 sequence (DNA): TGTGCCAGCAGTCCGGGACTTGAAGTTTTCTTT. Translation: CASSPGLEVFF.

This clonotype was counted a single time. A much bigger clone sits one base away, suggesting this may be a read error. V is TRBV4-2 and J is TRBJ2-7; possible D gene TRBD1, 6 bases. The CDR3 runs 15 residues. Germline V gene sequence: CDR1 LGHNA, CDR2 YNFKEQ. The CDR3 region is CASSQDGDTAYEQNF. In DNA, the CDR3 is TGTGCCAGCAGCCAAGATGGGGACACGGCCTACGAGCAGAACTTC.

To note about this clonotype: Compared with germline, one end of the junction differs, possibly owing to a read error. This sequence joins TRBV11-3 and TRBJ1-2; no firm D call. CDR3 size: 15 residues. Germline assignment: CDR1 SGHNT and CDR2 YENEEA. The CDR3 nucleotides read TGTGCCAGCAGGTTAGGACCCTGGTCACCCTATGGCTACACCTTC. Its translation: CASRLGPWSPYGYTF.